These 23 T cell receptor beta chains share one sample of origin, sequenced in a study of beta chain features in type 1 diabetes. Expressed TCRB transcripts were sequenced after all isolated RNA was converted to cDNA. TCRdb keeps only in-frame clones here, not all; method: immunoSEQ multiplex PCR. The table has under 950,000 clones, roughly a sixth seen once. The sequenced sample consisted of naive CD4+ T cells from blood. The receptors were sampled from a woman aged 18 to 35 in good health.

The sample holds a few counts of this clone. The chain employs TRBV11-2 and TRBJ2-2, with 14 bases identical to TRBD2. Germline trimming cut 5 bases from V and 4 bases from J; bases unmatched to any gene: 9. The CDR3 covers 18 residues. CDR1 and CDR2 from the germline V gene are SGHAT and FQNNGV. CDR3 nucleotide sequence: TGTGCCAGCAGCCTAGGGGGACTAGCGGGAGTCGGCACCGGGGAGCTGTTTTTT. Translating gives CASSLGGLAGVGTGELFF. The complete variable domain, with remaining parts taken from reference TRBV11-2 and TRBJ2-2, reads EAGVAQSPRYKIIEKRQSVAFWCNPISGHATLYWYQQILGQGPKLLIQFQNNGVVDDSQLPKDRFSAERLKGVDSTLKIQPAKLEDSAVYLCASSLGGLAGVGTGELFFGEGSRLTVL.

This clone was observed a handful of times. The chain joins TRBV9 to TRBJ2-7, with a weak D call TRBD1 (6 bases). From germline, CDR1 is SGDLS and CDR2 YYNGEE. Deletions cut 3 bases from V and 1 base from J, with 14 bases between. CDR3 length: 15 residues. This CDR3 reads CASSAQDSYSYEQYF. As DNA, the CDR3 is TGTGCCAGCAGCGCTCAGGACAGTTATTCCTACGAGCAGTACTTC.

There are a few counts of this clone. The rearrangement uses TRBV7-2 and TRBJ1-1; D uncertain. The germline V and J ends were trimmed by 5 bases and 11 bases, with 15 bases remaining between them. The CDR3 runs 12 residues. In germline, CDR1 is SGHTA, CDR2 FQGNSA. The CDR3: CASSPLPLGAFF. The CDR3 DNA reads as TGTGCCAGCAGCCCCCTCCCCCTTGGGGCTTTCTTT.

The genes are TRBV6-5 and TRBJ2-7; 8 positions match TRBD2. From germline, CDR1 is MNHEY and CDR2 SVGAGI. The CDR3 length is 15 residues. Trimming at V came to 2 bases and at J to 6 bases, leaving 9 bases not matched to a gene. CDR3 in DNA: TGTGCCAGCAGTTACGCCCTGGGACTAGAGTTCGAGCAGTACTTC. This encodes CASSYALGLEFEQYF.

The sample holds a few counts of this clone. The chain recombines TRBV7-9 with TRBJ2-5; 14 positions agree with TRBD2. The end of the DNA fits TRBJ2-7 better, so the J call may be wrong. CDR1 and CDR2 (germline): SEHNR, FQNEAQ (reference sequence). The CDR3 contains 16 residues. DNA of the CDR3: TGTGCCAGCAGCCGTGGGACTAGCGGGAGCCCCTACGAGCAGTACTTC. Amino acid sequence: CASSRGTSGSPYEQYF.

Of note for this clone: Other DNA sequences from this sample encode an identical CDR3 as well. The J gene is TRBJ1-4, the V gene TRBV2; 9 positions match TRBD1. The CDR3 consists of 14 residues. CDR1 is SNHLY and CDR2 is FYNNEI in the germline V gene. The junction had 6 bases not matched to a gene; V was cut back by 5 bases and J by 8 bases. The CDR3 DNA sequence: TGTGCCAGCAGTCCCCTCGGACAGGGGGAAAAACTGTTTTTT. Protein sequence: CASSPLGQGEKLFF.

The sample holds a few counts of this clone. This same CDR3 is encoded by further DNA sequences in the sample. The chain combines TRBV6-5 with TRBJ1-1, with D possibly matching TRBD1 (5 bases). The germline V gene encodes CDR1 MNHEY and CDR2 SVGAGI. The CDR3 length is 13 residues. V was shortened by 5 bases and J by 0 bases, with 7 bases between the two germline ends. Here the CDR3 DNA reads TGTGCCAGCAGTCGGACACTGAACACTGAAGCTTTCTTT. Translation gives CASSRTLNTEAFF.

This clone was counted a few times. The chain uses TRBV15 and TRBJ2-7; TRBD2 might be the D (5 bases). The J call is uncertain, as TRBJ2-5 better fits the DNA end. Germline V gene sequence: CDR1 LNHNV, CDR2 YYDKDF (reference sequence). CDR3 length equals 15 residues. CDR3 loop: CATSRDAGSQETQYF. The CDR3 DNA follows: TGTGCCACCAGCAGAGATGCGGGCTCCCAAGAGACCCAGTACTTC.

The rearrangement links TRBV9 to TRBJ2-3; 7 bases line up with TRBD2. Germline assignment: CDR1 SGDLS and CDR2 YYNGEE. J gave up 5 bases and V 4 bases, and 16 bases lay outside the gene matches. The CDR3 contains 17 residues. The CDR3 bases are TGTGCCAGCAGCCGCCGCACTAGCGACCGTCGTGGAGATACGCAGTATTTT. As protein: CASSRRTSDRRGDTQYF.

This clone was picked up many times. The V and J genes are TRBV19 and TRBJ2-1; TRBD2 matches at 9 bases. Germline CDR1 reads LNHDA; CDR2 reads SQIVND (reference sequence). The junction had 10 bases not matched to a gene; V was cut back by 6 bases and J by 7 bases. This CDR3 is 15 amino acids long. CDR3 DNA sequence: TGTGCCAGTAGGGATAGCGGGAGTGGCCTGAATGAGCAGTTCTTC. Translated: CASRDSGSGLNEQFF.

In this sample, this clone turned up a few times. The V gene is TRBV7-2, the J gene TRBJ2-1, with 8 nucleotides matching TRBD1. The germline V gene encodes CDR1 SGHTA and CDR2 FQGNSA. Losses at the gene ends were 5 bases for V and 2 bases for J; bases not matched to a gene: 2. This CDR3 is built from 14 residues. CDR3 residues: CASSEQGAYNEQFF. CDR3 nucleotide sequence: TGTGCCAGCAGCGAACAGGGGGCCTACAATGAGCAGTTCTTC.

The rearrangement links TRBV5-1 to TRBJ2-1, with D perhaps matching TRBD1 (7 bases). The germline V gene encodes CDR1 SGHRS and CDR2 YFSETQ. The CDR3 is made up of 14 amino acids. V was trimmed by 7 bases and J by 7 bases, leaving 18 bases between them. The CDR3 bases are TGCGCCAGCCGAATAGACAGGGCGGGAAATGAGCAGTTCTTC. Translating it yields CASRIDRAGNEQFF.

This clone was counted only a few times. J is TRBJ2-1 and V is TRBV7-2; D call uncertain. Trimming pared 2 bases from V and 6 bases from J, leaving 8 bases between. Germline V gene data show CDR1 as SGHTA and CDR2 as FQGNSA. CDR3 length: 13 residues. The CDR3 DNA follows: TGTGCCAGCAGCTTAAACGGGCCCAATGAGCAGTTCTTC. This encodes CASSLNGPNEQFF.

This clone was found a few times. This chain connects TRBV5-4 to TRBJ2-5, with TRBD1 identical over 8 bases. V shed 4 bases and J 3 bases; nucleotides not matched to a gene: 8. Germline CDR1 SGHNT, CDR2 YYREEE (reference sequence). The CDR3 length is 15 residues. As DNA, the CDR3 is TGTGCCAGCAGCCCCTTGGGGACAGGAGAAGAGACCCAGTACTTC. This sequence encodes CASSPLGTGEETQYF.

This chain uses TRBV9 with TRBJ2-1; D is ambiguous. Deletions cut 0 bases from V and 12 bases from J, with 19 bases between. Germline CDR1 SGDLS, CDR2 YYNGEE. The CDR3 contains 15 residues. CDR3 in DNA: TGTGCCAGCAGCGTAGGGAATCCGAGCCTGGGCCCGCAGTTCTTC. It yields the protein CASSVGNPSLGPQFF.

The chain couples TRBV23-1 to TRBJ1-5; 7 nucleotides agree with TRBD1. TRBV23-1 is an ORF, with its function uncertain. Unmatched junction bases numbered 7, after V lost 8 bases and J lost 3 bases. The CDR3 consists of 14 residues. The DNA of the CDR3 is TGCGCCAGCGGTAACAGGGGCAACAATCAGCCCCAGCATTTT. Amino acid sequence: CASGNRGNNQPQHF.

This rearrangement joins TRBV19 to TRBJ2-1; possible D gene TRBD2, 6 bases. The ends were cut back, 6 bases at V and 2 bases at J, with 17 bases in the middle. Looked up from germline, CDR1 is LNHDA and CDR2 is SQIVND (reference sequence). The CDR3 covers 16 residues. Here the CDR3 reads CASSTSQRAPYNEQFF. In nucleotides, the CDR3 is TGTGCCAGTAGCACGTCCCAGCGGGCCCCCTACAATGAGCAGTTCTTC.

Only a few counts were recorded for this clone. The J gene is TRBJ2-7, the V gene TRBV29-1; TRBD2 matches 13 bases. Germline V gene sequence: CDR1 SQVTM, CDR2 ANQGSEA. The CDR3 extends over 13 amino acids. The trim removed 5 bases at V and 4 bases at J, leaving 2 bases unmatched. The CDR3 region is CSVWTSGSYEQYF. In nucleotides, the CDR3 is TGCAGCGTTTGGACTAGCGGGAGTTACGAGCAGTACTTC.

This clone occurred a few times. Here the CDR3 reads CASRYSGTYEQYF. The CDR3 DNA sequence: TGCGCCAGCAGATATAGCGGGACCTACGAGCAGTACTTC. The rearrangement uses TRBV10-2 and TRBJ2-7; TRBD2 matches at 8 bases. CDR1 and CDR2 (germline): WSHSY, SAAADI. This CDR3 contains 13 residues. J lost 2 bases, V lost 6 bases, and 3 bases had no gene match.

This clone was seen a handful of times. The V gene is TRBV5-5, the J gene TRBJ2-5; 7 bases are shared with TRBD1. The V segment lost 1 base and the J segment 4 bases; nucleotides outside the gene matches: 10. This CDR3 comprises 16 residues. Germline V gene lookup returns CDR1 SGHKS and CDR2 YYEKEE (reference sequence). CDR3 coding DNA: TGTGCCAGCAGCTTGCTGGGACAGCAAGATGTAGAGACCCAGTACTTC. Its protein product is CASSLLGQQDVETQYF.

This clone was counted between two and nine times. This chain uses TRBV7-9 with TRBJ1-2; D is uncertain. The CDR3 consists of 13 residues. In germline, CDR1 is SEHNR, CDR2 FQNEAQ (reference sequence). Trimming pared 5 bases from V and 7 bases from J, leaving 14 bases between. This CDR3 reads CASSPPAVSGYTF. In DNA, the CDR3 is TGTGCCAGCAGCCCCCCTGCGGTTTCTGGCTACACCTTC.

In this sample, this clone turned up a few times. This chain connects TRBV6-6 to TRBJ2-1; D is uncertain. V was pared by 2 bases and J by 4 bases, with 9 bases between. CDR1 is MNHNY, CDR2 SVGAGI, per germline (reference sequence). The CDR3 runs 14 residues. The CDR3 loop reads CASSYGRLYNEQFF. CDR3 in DNA: TGTGCCAGCAGTTACGGCAGGCTATACAATGAGCAGTTCTTC.

This chain links TRBV6-5 with TRBJ2-7; perhaps TRBD2 as D (5 bases). V gave up 2 bases and J gave up 2 bases, with 10 bases separating them. Germline CDR1 reads MNHEY; CDR2 reads SVGAGI. The CDR3 is 14 residues long. CDR3 DNA: TGTGCCAGCAGTTACGGAGCGGAAGCCTACGAGCAGTACTTC. Translation: CASSYGAEAYEQYF.